This TCR beta chain emerged from a study of identical twins. TCRdb independently ran MiXCR on the 5' RACE reads; one entry per CDR3 protein. The data hold some 690,000 distinct CDR3 sequences, with around 20% observed a single time. Germline CDR1 LGHDT, CDR2 YNNKEL (reference sequence). The ends were cut back, 1 base at V and 7 bases at J, with 8 bases in the middle. The CDR3 extends over 14 amino acids. Another study also made use of these data, one on T cells expressing NK-cell markers. From that study: The authors applied an anti-gamma-delta TCR antibody in several experiments, and it restricted sorting to alpha-beta TCR T cells. As a fraction of CD8+ T cells, dominant NKG2C+ clonotypes reached about 1.0-7.5% in a handful of donors. Several donors' CD3+CD56-NKG2C+ cells were dominated by the same clonotypes.

Sequenced sample: PBMCs. The TCR originated in a woman younger than 35 in good health. J is TRBJ1-6 and V is TRBV3-1; D is unresolved. The CDR3 DNA follows: TGTGCCAGCAGCCAAGGAAGCACGAATTCACCCCTCCACTTT. It codes for CASSQGSTNSPLHF.